Listed below are T cell receptor beta chains from one sample, sequenced in a study of blood T cell repertoires in COVID-19. Profiled with immunoSEQ multiplex PCR; TCRdb holds only in-frame clones, not every one. This sample has 130,000 or so clones; 85% to 90% occur once, and the top ten carry roughly 2.1%. The sequencing input was peripheral blood. The receptors come from a woman between 50 and 59 years old with acute or convalescent COVID-19. Both conserved end residues are part of each CDR3. D genes are given only for firm matches. Clone size is given for some rows only: seen once, a few or many times, or a class if the clone is expanded.

j_gene,v_gene,abundance,d_gene,CDR3nt,CDR3aa
TRBJ1-5,TRBV7-2,.,.,TGTGCCAGCAGCGTCGGGGAATATAGCAATCAGCCCCAGCATTTT,CASSVGEYSNQPQHF
TRBJ2-1,TRBV18,.,TRBD2,TGTGCCAGCTCACCCGGGACTAGCGGAGACTACAATGAGCAGTTCTTC,CASSPGTSGDYNEQFF
TRBJ1-2,TRBV6-2/TRBV6-3,.,.,TGTGCCAGCAGTTATTCATCTCGGGATGGCTACACCTTC,CASSYSSRDGYTF
TRBJ1-5,TRBV5-1,.,.,TGCGCCAGCAGCTTGGAGGGGGGCAATCAGCCCCAGCATTTT,CASSLEGGNQPQHF
TRBJ2-7,TRBV6-2/TRBV6-3,once,TRBD2,TGTGCCAGCATCCCAACCCTTCCGACTAGCGGATCCTACGAGCAGTACTTC,CASIPTLPTSGSYEQYF
TRBJ2-3,TRBV5-1,.,TRBD1,TGCGCCAGCCGCCTTGGGACAGCACAAGATACGCAGTATTTT,CASRLGTAQDTQYF
TRBJ1-1,TRBV12-5,.,.,TGTGCTAGTGGTTTGACCCCAGGGTACACTGAAGCTTTCTTT,CASGLTPGYTEAFF
TRBJ1-3,TRBV30,.,.,TGTGCCTGGAGTCGACAGGTCGCCTCTGGAAACACCATATATTTT,CAWSRQVASGNTIYF
TRBJ1-1,TRBV11-2,few,.,TGTGCCAGCAGCTTAGCCCGACGGGGGGGCACTGAAGCTTTCTTT,CASSLARRGGTEAFF
TRBJ2-7,TRBV20-1,.,TRBD2,TGCAGTGTAGCGGGTTACTACGAGCAGTACTTC,CSVAGYYEQYF
TRBJ1-5,TRBV4-3,.,.,TGCGCCAGCAGCCAAGATCTTTTGGCAGGGCCCAATCAGCCCCAGCATTTT,CASSQDLLAGPNQPQHF
TRBJ2-7,TRBV19,few,TRBD1,TGTGCCAGTACCCCGGGACAGGGGCGATACGAGCAGTACTTC,CASTPGQGRYEQYF
TRBJ2-2,TRBV13,.,TRBD1,TGTGCCAGCAGCCCTAGGACAGGGAACACCGGGGAGCTGTTTTTT,CASSPRTGNTGELFF
TRBJ2-3,TRBV11-2,.,TRBD2,TGTGCCAGCAAGCCGGGACTAGCGGGGCGCACAGATACGCAGTATTTT,CASKPGLAGRTDTQYF
TRBJ1-1,TRBV9,.,.,TGTGCCAGCAGCGTAAAGGCAGGGTCTGAAGCTTTCTTT,CASSVKAGSEAFF
TRBJ2-7,TRBV6-5,.,.,TGTGCCAGCAGTTACTCAGCAACTCCCGTCTACGAGCAGTACTTC,CASSYSATPVYEQYF
TRBJ2-1,TRBV11-2,.,TRBD2,TGTGCCAGCAGCCCCGAGGTTAGCGGGGTCTACAATGAGCAGTTCTTC,CASSPEVSGVYNEQFF
TRBJ1-6,TRBV7-2,once,.,TGTGCCAGCAGCCGAGGGAGTTCACCCCTCCACTTT,CASSRGSSPLHF
TRBJ1-2,TRBV6-5,.,.,TGTGCCAGCAGTTACTCGGGACTGCTGGGTGAGGGCTACACCTTC,CASSYSGLLGEGYTF
TRBJ2-7,TRBV11-3,.,.,TGTGCCAGCAGCCCTGTCAGGTGGAACGAGCAGTACTTC,CASSPVRWNEQYF
TRBJ1-1,TRBV29-1,.,.,TGCAGCGTTGTACAGATGAACACTGAAGCTTTCTTT,CSVVQMNTEAFF
TRBJ1-6,TRBV15,.,TRBD1,TGTGCCACGGGGGACAGGGGGTATTCACCCCTCCACTTT,CATGDRGYSPLHF
TRBJ2-1,TRBV5-1,.,TRBD1,TGCGCCAGTAAGGGACAGGGCGTGTCCAATGAGCAGTTCTTC,CASKGQGVSNEQFF
TRBJ1-5,TRBV7-2,.,.,TGTGCCAGCAGCGCACAGGGTGATCAGCCCCAGCATTTT,CASSAQGDQPQHF
TRBJ1-1,TRBV6-2/TRBV6-3,.,.,TGTGCCAGCAGTCAGGCCAGCTGGACTGAAGCTTTCTTT,CASSQASWTEAFF
TRBJ2-7,TRBV11-2,.,TRBD1,TGTGCCAGCAGCTTAGGGCCAGGGGGTACCTACGAGCAGTACTTC,CASSLGPGGTYEQYF
TRBJ1-4,TRBV25-1,.,TRBD1,TGTGCCAGCAGTCCTGACAGGGGAGCAACTAATGAAAAACTGTTTTTT,CASSPDRGATNEKLFF
TRBJ2-5,TRBV5-1,.,.,TGCGCCAGCAGCTTGGGCAGGGTACCAGGGGAGACCCAGTACTTC,CASSLGRVPGETQYF
TRBJ1-5,TRBV7-8,.,.,TGTGCCAGCAGCTTCTCAGGACAGCCCCAGCATTTT,CASSFSGQPQHF
TRBJ1-4,TRBV28,.,TRBD1,TGTGCCAGCAGCGTACAGGGGCCTAATGAAAAACTGTTTTTT,CASSVQGPNEKLFF
TRBJ2-6,TRBV6-5,.,.,TGTGCCAGCCACAGTCTCGGGGCCAACGTCCTGACTTTC,CASHSLGANVLTF
TRBJ2-1,TRBV7-8,.,TRBD2,TGTGCCAGCAGCATTACTAGCGGGCCCTACAATGAGCAGTTCTTC,CASSITSGPYNEQFF
TRBJ2-3,TRBV10-1,few,TRBD2,TGCGCCAGGGGAGCGGGAGGCCGGACAGATACGCAGTATTTT,CARGAGGRTDTQYF
TRBJ2-7,TRBV6-2/TRBV6-3,once,.,TGTGCCAGCAGTTACTCCCCCGGACAGACCTACGAGCAGTACTTC,CASSYSPGQTYEQYF
TRBJ1-2,TRBV27,.,.,TGTGCCAGCAGTTTAGACAGGTGGGGTGTATATGGCTACACCTTC,CASSLDRWGVYGYTF
TRBJ1-2,TRBV30,few,TRBD1,TGTGCCTGTCGGGACAGGGTAGGCTATGGCTACACCTTC,CACRDRVGYGYTF
TRBJ1-2,TRBV30,few,.,TGTGCCTGGAGTAACCCGCTCAGGGACTATGGCTACACCTTC,CAWSNPLRDYGYTF
TRBJ2-7,TRBV5-4,.,.,TGTGCCAGCAGCTTGTATAATGACTACAAGAAGTACTTC,CASSLYNDYKKYF
TRBJ2-3,TRBV7-2,.,.,TGTGCCAGCAGCTTAGCTCCGGGACACACAGATACGCAGTATTTT,CASSLAPGHTDTQYF
TRBJ1-3,TRBV10-2,.,.,TGCGCCACCGCGTTTAGCTCTGGAAACACCATATATTTT,CATAFSSGNTIYF
TRBJ1-4,TRBV12-5,.,TRBD1,TGTGCTAGTGGTGCTGGTTCCTTTCCCGGGACAGGGGGTCCTGCAACTAATGAAAAACTGTTTTTT,CASGAGSFPGTGGPATNEKLFF
TRBJ2-3,TRBV7-2,.,TRBD2,TGTGCCAGCAGCACCCGACCGGGACTAGCGGGGGGCGTAGCGGATACGCAGTATTTT,CASSTRPGLAGGVADTQYF
TRBJ2-7,TRBV3-1/TRBV3-2,.,.,TGTGCCAGCAGCTTAAGGGGGTACGAGCAGTACTTC,CASSLRGYEQYF
TRBJ2-2,TRBV19,.,.,TGTGCCAGTAGTATTAGCGGCCCGAACACCGGGGAGCTGTTTTTT,CASSISGPNTGELFF
TRBJ2-1,TRBV7-2,.,.,TGTGCCAGCAGCTTAGACTCGTACAATGAGCAGTTCTTC,CASSLDSYNEQFF
TRBJ2-7,TRBV19,.,.,TGTGCCAGTAGTATAAATGACACTCCGGACTACGAGCAGTACTTC,CASSINDTPDYEQYF
TRBJ1-1,TRBV5-5,.,.,TGTGCCAGCAGCCCCTTTCTGAACACTGAAGCTTTCTTT,CASSPFLNTEAFF
TRBJ1-3,TRBV5-6,.,TRBD1,TGTGCCAGCAGCTGGACAGGGTCCGGAAACACCATATATTTT,CASSWTGSGNTIYF
TRBJ2-2,TRBV5-1,.,.,TGCGCCAGCAGCTCCGTGATAGGCGCGGACGGGGAGCTGTTTTTT,CASSSVIGADGELFF
TRBJ2-5,TRBV27,.,.,TGTGCCAGCAATTCCGGAAGAGGAGAGACCCAGTACTTC,CASNSGRGETQYF
TRBJ1-1,TRBV7-9,once,TRBD1,TGTGCCAGCAGCCAGACAGGGGGAGGTAGCACTGAAGCTTTCTTT,CASSQTGGGSTEAFF
TRBJ1-2,TRBV19,.,TRBD1,TGTGCCACCTTTAGCGAGGGGACAGATAACTATGGCTACACCTTC,CATFSEGTDNYGYTF
TRBJ1-1,TRBV6-6,.,.,TGTGCCAGCCGTATCGGGGGCACTGAAGCTTTCTTT,CASRIGGTEAFF
TRBJ1-6,TRBV13,.,TRBD1,TGTGCCAGCAGCCATAGGACAGGATTCTATAATTCACCCCTCCACTTT,CASSHRTGFYNSPLHF